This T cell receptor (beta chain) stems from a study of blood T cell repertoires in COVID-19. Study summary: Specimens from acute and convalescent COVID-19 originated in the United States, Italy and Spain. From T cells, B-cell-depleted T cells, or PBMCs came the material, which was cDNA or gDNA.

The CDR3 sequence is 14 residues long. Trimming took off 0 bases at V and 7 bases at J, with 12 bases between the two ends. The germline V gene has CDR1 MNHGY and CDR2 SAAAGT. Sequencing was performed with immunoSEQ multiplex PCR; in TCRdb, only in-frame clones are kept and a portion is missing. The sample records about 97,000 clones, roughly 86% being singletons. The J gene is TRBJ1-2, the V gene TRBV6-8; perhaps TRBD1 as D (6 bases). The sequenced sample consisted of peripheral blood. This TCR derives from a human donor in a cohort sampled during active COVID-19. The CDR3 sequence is CASSYSWGRCGYTF. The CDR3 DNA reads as TGTGCCAGCAGTTACTCCTGGGGGCGATGTGGCTACACCTTC.